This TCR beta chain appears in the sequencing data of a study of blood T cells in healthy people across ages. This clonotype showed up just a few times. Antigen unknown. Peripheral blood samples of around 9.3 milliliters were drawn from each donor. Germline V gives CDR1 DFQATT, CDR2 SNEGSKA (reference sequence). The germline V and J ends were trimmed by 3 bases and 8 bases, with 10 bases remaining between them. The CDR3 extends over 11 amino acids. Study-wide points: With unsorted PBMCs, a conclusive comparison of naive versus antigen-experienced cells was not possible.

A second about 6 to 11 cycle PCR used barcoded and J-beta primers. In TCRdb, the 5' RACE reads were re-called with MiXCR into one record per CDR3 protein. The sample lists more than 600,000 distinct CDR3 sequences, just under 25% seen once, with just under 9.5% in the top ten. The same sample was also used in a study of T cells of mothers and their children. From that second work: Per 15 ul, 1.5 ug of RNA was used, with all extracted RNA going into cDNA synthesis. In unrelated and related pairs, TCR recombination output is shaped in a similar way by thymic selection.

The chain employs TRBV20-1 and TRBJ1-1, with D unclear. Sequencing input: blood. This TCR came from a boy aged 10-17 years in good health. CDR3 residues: CSARKVGEAFF. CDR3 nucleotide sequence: TGCAGTGCTAGGAAGGTTGGGGAAGCTTTCTTT.